Each of the 3 T cell receptor beta chains below was sequenced from the same sample in a study of response to subunit inactivated influenza vaccine (dated by TCRdb to the late 2010s). Libraries were prepared through RT-PCR. Sequencing was performed on an Illumina HiSeq 2500. TCRdb took the public reads, trimmed them with fastp at Q25, ran MiXCR for clone calling and kept in-frame beta chains. When rows share a CDR3 protein, they turn into one entry using the most common DNA and genes. This sample has around 570,000 distinct CDR3 sequences in its table, and over 9% of those were observed once. The ten largest make up 11% of the sample. In addition, the sample was reused for a study of T cells expressing NK-cell markers. The other study reports the following: TCR beta cDNA libraries were made by 5'RACE template switching that added a universal primer site and unique molecular identifiers.

This material consisted of PBMCs from blood, taken on the day of vaccination. The receptors shown here come from a man aged 45-60 years who received an inactivated influenza vaccine. Donor details come from another sample of the same person, matched by shared clones.

The gene calls are TRBV20-1 and TRBJ2-3; D is ambiguous. CDR1 is DFQATT, CDR2 SNEGSKA, per germline (reference sequence). The CDR3 loop spans 14 amino acids. V lost 0 bases and J 2 bases, leaving 9 bases between the germline ends. CDR3 bases: TGCAGTGCTAGAGAAGTCTGGAACACAGATACGCAGTATTTT. Protein product: CSAREVWNTDTQYF.

The sample holds many counts of this clonotype. A read error may produce the germline difference seen at one junction end. The genes are TRBV5-1 and TRBJ2-2; D is unclear. Per the germline V gene, CDR1 is SGHRS and CDR2 is YFSETQ. The CDR3 length is 13 residues. For the CDR3, the DNA is TGTGCCAGCTCACTTGGGGATACCGGGGAGCTGTTTTTT. Protein product: CASSLGDTGELFF. Full variable domain (rest looked up from reference TRBV5-1 and TRBJ2-2): KAGVTQTPRYLIKTRGQQVTLSCSPISGHRSVSWYQQTPGQGLQFLFEYFSETQRNKGNFPGRFSGRQFSNSRSEMNVSTLELGDSALYLCASSLGDTGELFFGEGSRLTVL.

This clonotype was counted a few times. The rearrangement links TRBV11-2 to TRBJ2-7, with 8 bases lining up with TRBD1. The junction had 4 bases not matched to a gene; V was cut back by 0 bases and J by 6 bases. CDR1 SGHAT and CDR2 FQNNGV come from the germline V gene. The CDR3 is 14 amino acids. Here the CDR3 reads CASSLDLTGGEQYF. The CDR3 DNA is TGTGCCAGCAGCTTAGATCTAACAGGGGGCGAGCAGTACTTC.